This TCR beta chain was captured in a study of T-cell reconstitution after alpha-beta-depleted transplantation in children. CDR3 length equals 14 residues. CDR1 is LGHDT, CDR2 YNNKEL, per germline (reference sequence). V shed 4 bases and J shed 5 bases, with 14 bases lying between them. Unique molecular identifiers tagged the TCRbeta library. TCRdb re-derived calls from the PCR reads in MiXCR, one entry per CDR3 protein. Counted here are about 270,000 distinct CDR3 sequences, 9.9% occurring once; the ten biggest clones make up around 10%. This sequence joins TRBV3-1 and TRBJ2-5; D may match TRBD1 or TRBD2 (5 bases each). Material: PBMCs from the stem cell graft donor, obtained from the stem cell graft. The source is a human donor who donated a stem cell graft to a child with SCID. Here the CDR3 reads CASSPSGPRETQYF. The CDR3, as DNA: TGTGCCAGCAGCCCCTCGGGGCCACGGGAGACCCAGTACTTC.